These T cell receptor beta chains were read from a single sample in a study of blood T cell repertoires in COVID-19. Profiled with immunoSEQ multiplex PCR; TCRdb holds only in-frame clones, not every one. Among 170,000 or so clones, around four fifths were seen once, and the ten largest hold less than 3.5%. The sequenced material came from peripheral blood. The receptors shown here come from a woman aged 60-75 years with acute or convalescent COVID-19. Each CDR3 is given with its conserved first and last residue. The order of the fields is V gene, D gene, clone size, J gene, CDR3 DNA, CDR3 protein. D genes are given only for firm matches. Size is omitted from some rows. Given values are once, few, many or a class for expanded clones.

>TRBV12-3/TRBV12-4|NA|NA|TRBJ2-5
TGTGCCAGCAGTTTAGCCGGGGTGGAGACCCAGTACTTC
CASSLAGVETQYF
>TRBV18|TRBD1|once|TRBJ2-7
TGTGCCAGCTCACCACAGGACAGGGCCTTTTCCTACGAGCAGTACTTC
CASSPQDRAFSYEQYF
>TRBV19|NA|NA|TRBJ1-5
TGTGCCAGTAGTAAGGGGAATCAGCCCCAGCATTTT
CASSKGNQPQHF
>TRBV29-1|TRBD1|NA|TRBJ1-2
TGCAGCGTGGAGGAGACAGGGCCAGGTGGTGGCTACACCTTC
CSVEETGPGGGYTF
>TRBV6-5|TRBD1|NA|TRBJ1-1
TGTGCCAGCAGGGGGACAGCGAGGAGGGCTGAAGCTTTCTTT
CASRGTARRAEAFF
>TRBV7-2|NA|NA|TRBJ2-1
TGTGCCAGCAGCTCCCTCCGGGGGGCGCGGGGCAATGAGCAGTTCTTC
CASSSLRGARGNEQFF
>TRBV4-1|TRBD2|NA|TRBJ2-1
TGCGCCAGCAGCCAAGATTGGGGGGGTTCCTACAATGAGCAGTTCTTC
CASSQDWGGSYNEQFF
>TRBV7-2|TRBD1|few|TRBJ1-1
TGTGCCAGCAGCAATGACAGGGGGCAGAACACTGAAGCTTTCTTT
CASSNDRGQNTEAFF
>TRBV2|TRBD1|once|TRBJ1-1
TGTGCCAGCAGTGCCGGGACAGGGGTCACTGAAGCTTTCTTT
CASSAGTGVTEAFF
>TRBV28|NA|NA|TRBJ2-7
TGTGCCAGCAGTTCCAACAGAGCTTTACCCTCTTACTCCTACGAGCAGTACTTC
CASSSNRALPSYSYEQYF
>TRBV5-4|TRBD1|NA|TRBJ1-1
TGTGCCAGCAGCTTACAGGGGCGGGAAACTGAAGCTTTCTTT
CASSLQGRETEAFF
>TRBV14|NA|NA|TRBJ2-7
TGTGCCAGCAGCCAAGATCGTCTTTCCTACGAGCAGTACTTC
CASSQDRLSYEQYF
>TRBV18|NA|NA|TRBJ1-6
TGTGCCAGCTCACCAGTCGGGCTACAGGGTACAGGGTCCTATAATTCACCCCTCCACTTT
CASSPVGLQGTGSYNSPLHF
>TRBV6-2/TRBV6-3|TRBD2|once|TRBJ2-7
TGTGCCAGCACCCCAACTTTCCGACTAGCGGGGGGGCCCTACGAGCAGTACTTC
CASTPTFRLAGGPYEQYF
>TRBV30|TRBD1|NA|TRBJ1-4
TGTGCCTGGTCGGGGACAGTTGCAACTAATGAAAAACTGTTTTTT
CAWSGTVATNEKLFF
>TRBV2|TRBD1|NA|TRBJ2-6
TGTGCCAGCATTAAAGGACAGGTGGGGTTCTCTGGGGCCAACGTCCTGACTTTC
CASIKGQVGFSGANVLTF
>TRBV3-1/TRBV3-2|TRBD2|NA|TRBJ2-1
TGTGCCAGCAGCCAGACCCTCCGCGGGGGGGCCAATGAGCAGTTCTTC
CASSQTLRGGANEQFF
>TRBV7-2|TRBD1|once|TRBJ2-1
TGTGCCAGCAGCCCCGACAGGGGGGTTTACAATGAGCAGTTCTTC
CASSPDRGVYNEQFF
>TRBV4-3|TRBD1|few|TRBJ1-4
TGCGCCAGCAGCCAAGAGGGACAGGGGAATGAAAAACTGTTTTTT
CASSQEGQGNEKLFF
>TRBV6-4|NA|once|TRBJ2-1
TGTGCCAGCAGTGAGAACAGATTCAATGAGCAGTTCTTC
CASSENRFNEQFF
>TRBV11-2|NA|NA|TRBJ2-5
TGTGCCAGCAGCGAACCTCGACTGACTTTGGAGACCCAGTACTTC
CASSEPRLTLETQYF
>TRBV3-1/TRBV3-2|NA|NA|TRBJ2-1
TGTGCCAGCAGGCCCGCGGGGTCCTACAATGAGCAGTTCTTC
CASRPAGSYNEQFF
>TRBV19|TRBD2|NA|TRBJ2-7
TGTGCCAGTAGCCTTGGGACTAGCGGGGACGAGCAGTACTTC
CASSLGTSGDEQYF
>TRBV2|NA|NA|TRBJ1-4
TGTGCCAGCAGCAACCAAGTAGAGGGTGAAAAACTGTTTTTT
CASSNQVEGEKLFF
>TRBV11-3|NA|once|TRBJ2-5
TGTGCCAGCAGCTTAAGGATCGGGGTGGAAGAGACCCAGTACTTC
CASSLRIGVEETQYF
>TRBV19|TRBD1|NA|TRBJ1-2
TGTGCCAGTATCAACGATCCGACAGGGGGCTTCTATGGCTACACCTTC
CASINDPTGGFYGYTF
>TRBV4-1|NA|NA|TRBJ1-4
TGCGCCAGCAGCCAAGGCCAGGGCGCGGCTAATGAAAAACTGTTTTTT
CASSQGQGAANEKLFF
>TRBV5-4|TRBD1|NA|TRBJ1-6
TGTGCCAGCAGCTCACGGACAGGGGGAGTGGGAAATTCACCCCTCCACTTT
CASSSRTGGVGNSPLHF
>TRBV2|NA|NA|TRBJ2-5
TGTGCCAGCAGGCCTCAAGGGGTTCAAGAGACCCAGTACTTC
CASRPQGVQETQYF
>TRBV6-2/TRBV6-3|NA|NA|TRBJ2-5
TGTGCCAGCAGTTACGGTCAGGGCGTCCGCCTTGAGACCCAGTACTTC
CASSYGQGVRLETQYF
>TRBV6-5|TRBD1|NA|TRBJ1-5
TGTGCCAGCGGGACAGGGCGCAATCAGCCCCAGCATTTT
CASGTGRNQPQHF
>TRBV19|TRBD2|NA|TRBJ2-1
TGTGCCAGTAAAGCGAGCGGGGGTAAGAATGAGCAGTTCTTC
CASKASGGKNEQFF
>TRBV4-1|NA|NA|TRBJ2-3
TGCGCCAGCAGCCAAGCCCAGGTTCTCACAGATACGCAGTATTTT
CASSQAQVLTDTQYF
>TRBV5-1|NA|NA|TRBJ1-2
TGCGCCAGCAGCTTGTTGAGCGCTAACTATGGCTACACCTTC
CASSLLSANYGYTF
>TRBV19|NA|NA|TRBJ1-1
TGTGCCAGTAGTATTGCGGGGGGCCAGAGGAACACTGAAGCTTTCTTT
CASSIAGGQRNTEAFF
>TRBV18|NA|NA|TRBJ2-5
TGTGCCAGCTCACCAGTGGAACAGAAAGAGACCCAGTACTTC
CASSPVEQKETQYF
>TRBV6-5|TRBD1|NA|TRBJ2-1
TGTGCCAGCAGCAGGGGGAACAATGAGCAGTTCTTC
CASSRGNNEQFF
>TRBV4-3|NA|NA|TRBJ1-5
TGCGCCAGCAGCCAAGAGGGGCTAAGCAATCAGCCCCAGCATTTT
CASSQEGLSNQPQHF
>TRBV7-9|NA|NA|TRBJ1-1
TGTGCCAGCAGCTTAGTTACTCCGAACACTGAAGCTTTCTTT
CASSLVTPNTEAFF
>TRBV2|NA|once|TRBJ1-1
TGTGCCAGCAGTGCGGAACAGGGTAAGAACACTGAAGCTTTCTTT
CASSAEQGKNTEAFF
>TRBV28|NA|NA|TRBJ1-1
TGTGCCAGCAGTCCCCCGGGGGATCCTCTGAGGACTGAAGCTTTCTTT
CASSPPGDPLRTEAFF